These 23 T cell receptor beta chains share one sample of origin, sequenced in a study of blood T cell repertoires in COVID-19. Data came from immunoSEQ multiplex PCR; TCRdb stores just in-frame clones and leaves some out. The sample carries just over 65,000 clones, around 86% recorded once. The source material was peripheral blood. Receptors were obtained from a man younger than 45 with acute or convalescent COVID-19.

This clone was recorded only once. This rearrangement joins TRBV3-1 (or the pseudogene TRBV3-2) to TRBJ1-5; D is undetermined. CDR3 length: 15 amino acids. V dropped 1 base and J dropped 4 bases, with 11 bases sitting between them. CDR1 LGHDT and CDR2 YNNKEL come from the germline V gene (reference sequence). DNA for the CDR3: TGTGCCAGCAGCCAAGGCACCCCGGGGAATCAGCCCCAGCATTTT. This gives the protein CASSQGTPGNQPQHF.

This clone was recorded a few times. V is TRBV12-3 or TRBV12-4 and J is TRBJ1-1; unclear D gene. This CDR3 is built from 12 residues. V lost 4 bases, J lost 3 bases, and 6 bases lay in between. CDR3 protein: CASSSHYTEAFF. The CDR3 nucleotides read TGTGCCAGCAGTTCCCATTACACTGAAGCTTTCTTT.

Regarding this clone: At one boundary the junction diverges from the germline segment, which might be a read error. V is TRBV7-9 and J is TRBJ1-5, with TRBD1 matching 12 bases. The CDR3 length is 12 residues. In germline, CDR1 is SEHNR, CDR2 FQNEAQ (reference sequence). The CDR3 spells CASSQGTGGRYF. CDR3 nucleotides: TGTGCCAGCAGCCAAGGGACAGGGGGCCGGTATTTT.

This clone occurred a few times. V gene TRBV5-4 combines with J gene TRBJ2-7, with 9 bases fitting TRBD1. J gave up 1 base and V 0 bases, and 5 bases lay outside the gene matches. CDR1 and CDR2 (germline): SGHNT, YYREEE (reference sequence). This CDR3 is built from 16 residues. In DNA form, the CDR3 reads TGTGCCAGCAGCTTGGCCGAGGGACAGGGTTCCTACGAGCAGTACTTC. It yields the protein CASSLAEGQGSYEQYF.

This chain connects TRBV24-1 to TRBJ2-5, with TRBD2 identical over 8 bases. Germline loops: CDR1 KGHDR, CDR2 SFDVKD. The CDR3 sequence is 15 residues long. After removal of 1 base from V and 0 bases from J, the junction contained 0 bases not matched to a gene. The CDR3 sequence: CATSDLAGDQETQYF. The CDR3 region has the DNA TGTGCCACCAGTGATTTAGCGGGAGACCAAGAGACCCAGTACTTC.

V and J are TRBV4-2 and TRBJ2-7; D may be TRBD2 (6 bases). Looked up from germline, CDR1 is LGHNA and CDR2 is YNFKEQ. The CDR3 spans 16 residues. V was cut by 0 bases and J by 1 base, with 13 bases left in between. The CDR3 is CASSQETGVGSYEQYF. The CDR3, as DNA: TGTGCCAGCAGCCAAGAGACGGGAGTGGGATCCTACGAGCAGTACTTC.

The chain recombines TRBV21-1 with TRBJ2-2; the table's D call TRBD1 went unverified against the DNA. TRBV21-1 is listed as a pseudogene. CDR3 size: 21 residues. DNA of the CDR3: TGTGCCAGCAGCAAAGTTAGAGTGGGGAGACAGGGCAGTTCTGTGGCCGGGGAGCTGTTTTTT. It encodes CASSKVRVGRQGSSVAGELFF.

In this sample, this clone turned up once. CDR3 bases: TGTGCCAGCAGCTTAGGGATTCAGGGGTCAAACACCATATATTTT. Translation gives CASSLGIQGSNTIYF. V is TRBV7-2 and J is TRBJ1-3, with TRBD1 as a possible D gene (6 bases). This CDR3 has 15 residues. Looked up from germline, CDR1 is SGHTA and CDR2 is FQGNSA. Trimming took off 1 base at V and 6 bases at J, with 13 bases between the two ends.

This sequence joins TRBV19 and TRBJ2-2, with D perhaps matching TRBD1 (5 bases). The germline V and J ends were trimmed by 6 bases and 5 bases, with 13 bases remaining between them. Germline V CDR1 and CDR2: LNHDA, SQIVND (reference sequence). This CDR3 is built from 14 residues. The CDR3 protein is CASSRQYSTGELFF. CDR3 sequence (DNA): TGTGCCAGTAGCCGACAGTATTCTACCGGGGAGCTGTTTTTT.

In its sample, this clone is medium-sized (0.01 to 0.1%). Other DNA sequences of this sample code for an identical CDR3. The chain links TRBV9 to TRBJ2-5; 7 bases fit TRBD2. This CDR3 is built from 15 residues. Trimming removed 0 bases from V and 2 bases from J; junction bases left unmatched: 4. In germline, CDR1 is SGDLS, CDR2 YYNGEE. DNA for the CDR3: TGTGCCAGCAGCGTAGACATGGGGGGGCAAGAGACCCAGTACTTC. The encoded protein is CASSVDMGGQETQYF.

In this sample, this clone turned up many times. The CDR3 DNA follows: TGTGCCAGCAGACAGATCACAGGGATTCAGCCCCAGCATTTT. This translates into CASRQITGIQPQHF. The chain couples TRBV5-8 to TRBJ1-5; TRBD1 is a possible D gene (6 bases). The CDR3 covers 14 residues. Germline CDR1 is SGHTS and CDR2 is YDEGEE. The V end was cut by 5 bases, the J end by 6 bases, with 15 bases between.

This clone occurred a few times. The chain's CDR3 is CASSVGDSSGNTIYF. Here the CDR3 DNA reads TGTGCCAGCAGCGTAGGGGACAGCTCTGGAAACACCATATATTTT. The genes are TRBV9 and TRBJ1-3; 7 nucleotides match TRBD1. Germline lookup yields CDR1 SGDLS and CDR2 YYNGEE. There are 15 residues in the CDR3. With V trimmed by 0 bases and J by 0 bases, 0 bases remained unmatched.

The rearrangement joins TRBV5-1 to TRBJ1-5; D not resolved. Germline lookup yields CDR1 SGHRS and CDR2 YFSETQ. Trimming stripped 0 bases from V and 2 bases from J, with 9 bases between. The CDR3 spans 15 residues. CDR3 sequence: CASSLDGMGNQPQHF. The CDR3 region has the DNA TGCGCCAGCAGCTTGGACGGGATGGGCAATCAGCCCCAGCATTTT. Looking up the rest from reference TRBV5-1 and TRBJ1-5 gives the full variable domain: KAGVTQTPRYLIKTRGQQVTLSCSPISGHRSVSWYQQTPGQGLQFLFEYFSETQRNKGNFPGRFSGRQFSNSRSEMNVSTLELGDSALYLCASSLDGMGNQPQHFGDGTRLSIL.

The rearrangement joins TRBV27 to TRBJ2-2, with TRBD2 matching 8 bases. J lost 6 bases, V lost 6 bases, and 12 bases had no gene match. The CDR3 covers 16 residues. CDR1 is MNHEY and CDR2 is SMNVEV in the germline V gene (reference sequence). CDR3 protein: CASSRGTAGVSGELFF. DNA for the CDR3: TGTGCCAGCAGCCGGGGCACAGCGGGAGTTTCCGGGGAGCTGTTTTTT.

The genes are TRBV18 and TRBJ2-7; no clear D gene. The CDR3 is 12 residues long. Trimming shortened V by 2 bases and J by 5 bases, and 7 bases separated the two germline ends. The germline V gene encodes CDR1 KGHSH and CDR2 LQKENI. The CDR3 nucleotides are TGTGCCAGCTCACCAGGCAGGAACGAGCAGTACTTC. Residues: CASSPGRNEQYF.

The CDR3 spells CATKSSYNSPLHF. CDR3 sequence (DNA): TGTGCCACTAAGAGCTCCTATAATTCACCCCTCCACTTT. The rearrangement uses TRBV28 and TRBJ1-6; no clear D gene. CDR3 size: 13 residues. V lost 10 bases and J 0 bases, leaving 7 bases between the germline ends. CDR1 MDHEN and CDR2 SYDVKM come from the germline V gene. Full variable domain (rest looked up from reference TRBV28 and TRBJ1-6): DVKVTQSSRYLVKRTGEKVFLECVQDMDHENMFWYRQDPGLGLRLIYFSYDVKMKEKGDIPEGYSVSREKKERFSLILESASTNQTSMYLCATKSSYNSPLHFGNGTRLTVT.

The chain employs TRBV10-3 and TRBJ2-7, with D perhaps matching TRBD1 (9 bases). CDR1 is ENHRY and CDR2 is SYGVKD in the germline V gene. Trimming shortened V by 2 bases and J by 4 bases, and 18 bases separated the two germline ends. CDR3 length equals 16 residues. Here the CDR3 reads CAISEVVAGQGYEQYF. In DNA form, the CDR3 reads TGTGCCATCAGTGAGGTCGTAGCGGGACAGGGTTACGAGCAGTACTTC.

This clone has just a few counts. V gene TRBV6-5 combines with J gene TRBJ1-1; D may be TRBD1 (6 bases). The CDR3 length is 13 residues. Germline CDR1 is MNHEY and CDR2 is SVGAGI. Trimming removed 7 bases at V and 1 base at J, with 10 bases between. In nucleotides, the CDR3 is TGTGCCAGCACGAGGACAGAGAACACTGAAGCTTTCTTT. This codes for CASTRTENTEAFF.

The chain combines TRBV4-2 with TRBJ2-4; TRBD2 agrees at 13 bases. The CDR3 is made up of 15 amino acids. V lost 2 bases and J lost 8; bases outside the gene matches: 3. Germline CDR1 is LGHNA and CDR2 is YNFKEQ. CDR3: CASSQRGLAGDIQYF. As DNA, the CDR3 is TGTGCCAGCAGCCAACGCGGACTAGCGGGAGACATTCAGTACTTC.

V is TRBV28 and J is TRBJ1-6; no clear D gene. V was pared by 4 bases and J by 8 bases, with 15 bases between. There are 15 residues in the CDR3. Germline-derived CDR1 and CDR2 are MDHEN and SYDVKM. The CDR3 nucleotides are TGTGCCAGCAGTTCGACTGGCCACGGAGATTCACCCCTCCACTTT. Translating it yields CASSSTGHGDSPLHF.

The chain's CDR3 is CASSPLGGYSPLHF. The CDR3 nucleotides are TGTGCCAGCAGTCCCCTCGGGGGGTATTCACCCCTCCACTTT. The J gene is TRBJ1-6, the V gene TRBV27, with D maybe TRBD1 (5 bases). V was cut by 5 bases and J by 8 bases, with 13 bases left in between. Germline CDR1 MNHEY, CDR2 SMNVEV (reference sequence). The CDR3 is 14 residues long.

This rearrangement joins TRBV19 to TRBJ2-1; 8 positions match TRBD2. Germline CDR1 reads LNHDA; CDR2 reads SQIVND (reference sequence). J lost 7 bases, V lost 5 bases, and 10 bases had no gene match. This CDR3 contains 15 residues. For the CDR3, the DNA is TGTGCCAGTAGTCCGTCGGTAGCGGGATATAATGAGCAGTTCTTC. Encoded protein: CASSPSVAGYNEQFF.

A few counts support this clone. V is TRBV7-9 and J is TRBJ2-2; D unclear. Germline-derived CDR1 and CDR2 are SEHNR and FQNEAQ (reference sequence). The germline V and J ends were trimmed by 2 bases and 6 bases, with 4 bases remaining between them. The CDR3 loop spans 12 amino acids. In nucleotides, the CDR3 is TGTGCCAGCAGCTTACGGGCCGGGGAGCTGTTTTTT. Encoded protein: CASSLRAGELFF. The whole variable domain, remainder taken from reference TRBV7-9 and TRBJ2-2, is DTGVSQNPRHKITKRGQNVTFRCDPISEHNRLYWYRQTLGQGPEFLTYFQNEAQLEKSRLLSDRFSAERPKGSFSTLEIQRTEQGDSAMYLCASSLRAGELFFGEGSRLTVL.